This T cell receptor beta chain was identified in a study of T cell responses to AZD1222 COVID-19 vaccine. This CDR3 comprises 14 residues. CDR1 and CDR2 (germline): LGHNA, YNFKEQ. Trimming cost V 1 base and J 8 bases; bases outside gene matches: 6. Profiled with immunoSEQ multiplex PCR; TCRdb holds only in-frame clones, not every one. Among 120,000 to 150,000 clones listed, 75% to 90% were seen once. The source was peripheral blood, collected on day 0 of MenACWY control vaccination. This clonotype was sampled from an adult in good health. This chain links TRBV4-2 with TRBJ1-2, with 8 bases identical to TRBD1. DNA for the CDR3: TGTGCCAGCAGCCAAGCGGGACAGGCTTTCGGCTACACCTTC. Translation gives CASSQAGQAFGYTF.